This T cell receptor beta chain emerged from a study of siplizumab effects on memory and regulatory T cells. Here immunoSEQ multiplex PCR was the method, and the copy in TCRdb shows in-frame clones only, minus some. Of approximately 100,000 clones listed, around nine tenths are singletons. Trimming pared 2 bases from V and 0 bases from J, leaving 11 bases between. The germline V gene encodes CDR1 MNHNS and CDR2 SASEGT. CDR3 size: 15 residues. This TCR was recovered from a human donor in good health. The rearrangement links TRBV6-1 to TRBJ2-7; D is uncertain. The sample taken for sequencing was non-Treg CD4+ T cells sorted from blood. The CDR3 coding sequence is TGTGCCAGCAGTGAAATTCGTAGGGCCTCCTACGAGCAGTACTTC. Translating gives CASSEIRRASYEQYF.